Following are 13 T cell receptor beta chains from one sample sequenced in a study of blood T cells in healthy people across ages. A second 7 to 11 cycle PCR used barcoded and J-beta primers. TCRdb ran MiXCR on the 5' RACE reads and lists one entry per CDR3 protein. The data show 700,000 to 850,000 distinct CDR3 sequences, with about 55% seen just once and roughly 37% held by the top ten. What was sequenced was blood. These receptors all come from an elderly man in good health.

V gene TRBV12-3 or TRBV12-4 combines with J gene TRBJ1-1; no reliable D call. Deletions cut 3 bases from V and 4 bases from J, with 12 bases between. The CDR3 sequence is 14 residues long. The CDR3 DNA follows: TGTGCCAGCAGTTTTCGGACGGGAGTCACTGAAGCTTTCTTT. As protein: CASSFRTGVTEAFF.

This clonotype was seen only a few times. The gene calls are TRBV28 and TRBJ1-2; TRBD1 aligns across 7 bases. Germline CDR1 reads MDHEN; CDR2 reads SYDVKM. J lost 6 bases, V lost 2 bases, and 9 bases had no gene match. CDR3 length: 15 residues. The CDR3 DNA is TGTGCCAGCAGTTTAGGACAGGTCGCCCTCAATGGCTACACCTTC. Amino acid sequence: CASSLGQVALNGYTF.

At least ten counts were recorded for this clonotype. This chain links TRBV29-1 with TRBJ2-3, with TRBD2 matching 12 bases. V shed 6 bases and J 4 bases; nucleotides not matched to a gene: 11. CDR3 length: 16 amino acids. CDR1 and CDR2 (germline): SQVTM, ANQGSEA. This CDR3 reads CSVPDRTSGIADTQYF. In nucleotides, the CDR3 is TGCAGCGTCCCCGACCGGACTAGCGGGATCGCAGATACGCAGTATTTT.

The table lists this clonotype with a few counts. One end of the junction fails to match germline, which may point to a read error. This chain links TRBV3-1 with TRBJ2-7, with unresolved D. This CDR3 spans 16 amino acids. Germline-derived CDR1 and CDR2 are LGHDT and YNNKEL (reference sequence). DNA of the CDR3: TGTGCCAGCAGTCAAGAGGTGCCAGGTTCTTTCGACGAGCAGTACTTC. Translating it yields CASSQEVPGSFDEQYF.

The chain has TRBV29-1 and TRBJ1-1, with 8 nucleotides matching TRBD1. The V gene's germline CDR1 is SQVTM and CDR2 ANQGSEA. This CDR3 has 14 amino acids. J gave up 4 bases and V 5 bases, and 9 bases lay outside the gene matches. CDR3: CSVQPGGRSTEAFF. DNA of the CDR3: TGCAGCGTTCAACCAGGGGGCAGGTCCACTGAAGCTTTCTTT.

This CDR3 reads CASSPAGVGNEQFF. The CDR3 nucleotides are TGTGCCAGCAGCCCAGCAGGAGTCGGAAATGAGCAGTTCTTC. The gene calls are TRBV7-8 and TRBJ2-1; D remains unclear. Germline CDR1 is SGHVS and CDR2 is FQNEAQ. The CDR3 length is 14 residues. With 5 bases removed from V and 7 bases from J, the gap between germline ends came to 15 bases.

This clonotype has just one count. This rearrangement joins TRBV12-3 or TRBV12-4 to TRBJ2-7; D call uncertain. This CDR3 has 13 residues. V lost 5 bases and J lost 4, with 12 bases in between. CDR3 in DNA: TGTGCCAGCAGTCCGCAGAGACCTTACGAGCAGTACTTC. Translated, it gives CASSPQRPYEQYF.

The chain combines TRBV3-1 with TRBJ1-2; TRBD1 agrees at 7 bases. The V gene end was trimmed by 4 bases and the J gene end by 4 bases; junction bases not matched to a gene: 6. The CDR3 is 14 residues long. Germline assignment: CDR1 LGHDT and CDR2 YNNKEL (reference sequence). Here the CDR3 reads CASSRGGAVYGYTF. In DNA, the CDR3 is TGTGCCAGCAGCCGAGGGGGCGCGGTCTATGGCTACACCTTC. The full variable domain, rest sourced from reference TRBV3-1 and TRBJ1-2, is DTAVSQTPKYLVTQMGNDKSIKCEQNLGHDTMYWYKQDSKKFLKIMFSYNNKELIINETVPNRFSPKSPDKAHLNLHINSLELGDSAVYFCASSRGGAVYGYTFGSGTRLTVV.

Concerning this clonotype itself: The junction shows a germline mismatch at one end, possibly a read error. This rearrangement joins TRBV11-2 to TRBJ2-3, with D perhaps given as TRBD1 or TRBD2 (5 bases each). Per germline, CDR1 SGHAT and CDR2 FQNNGV. The CDR3 totals 15 residues. CDR3 amino acids: CAISLDSGALSYAYF. The DNA of the CDR3 is TGTGCCATCAGCTTAGATTCCGGGGCCCTCTCATACGCGTATTTT.

This clonotype was counted a few times. This chain connects TRBV20-1 to TRBJ2-7; 12 positions match TRBD2. Per germline, CDR1 DFQATT and CDR2 SNEGSKA (reference sequence). The CDR3 is 15 residues long. Trimming removed 3 bases from V and 3 bases from J; junction bases left unmatched: 6. Here the CDR3 DNA reads TGCAGTGCTAGTAGGACTAGCGGGGTAGGCTACGAGCAGTACTTC. Translated, it gives CSASRTSGVGYEQYF.

This clonotype has only one observation. The chain carries TRBV27 and TRBJ1-4; D ambiguous. The V end was cut by 2 bases, the J end by 6 bases, with 10 bases between. The CDR3 runs 14 residues. CDR1 is MNHEY and CDR2 is SMNVEV in the germline V gene (reference sequence). The CDR3 is CASSLTGRDEKLFF. CDR3 bases: TGTGCCAGCAGTTTAACGGGGAGAGATGAAAAACTGTTTTTT.

V and J are TRBV29-1 and TRBJ2-1; 14 positions agree with TRBD2. This CDR3 has 13 amino acids. Per the germline V gene, CDR1 is SQVTM and CDR2 is ANQGSEA. The junction had 1 base not matched to a gene; V was cut back by 3 bases and J by 9 bases. The CDR3 DNA reads as TGCAGCGTTGAGGGACTAGCGGGAGCTGAGCAGTTCTTC. Protein: CSVEGLAGAEQFF.

The chain uses TRBV9 and TRBJ2-5; the match to TRBD2 covers 14 bases. V gave up 3 bases and J gave up 11 bases; unmatched junction bases: 12. This CDR3 spans 16 amino acids. Germline V gives CDR1 SGDLS, CDR2 YYNGEE. The CDR3 here is CASSGTGTSGRSEQYF. CDR3 coding DNA: TGTGCCAGCAGCGGTACCGGGACTAGCGGGAGAAGTGAGCAGTACTTC.